A selection of T cell receptor beta chains follows, all from one sample in a study of T cells of healthy individuals. TCRdb re-analysed the 5' RACE reads in MiXCR, keeping a single row per CDR3 protein. This table holds tens of thousands of distinct CDR3 sequences, 14% to 15% found once. Source of these receptors: a human donor in good health. Each CDR3 is given with its conserved first and last residue. The D gene is left open where the match is weak. Rows may omit the clone size; those that give it use once, few, many or a size class.

>TRBJ2-3|NA|TRBV10-1|few
TGCGCCAGCAGTGGCCGGGAGCGCAGCACAGATACGCAGTATTTT
CASSGRERSTDTQYF
>TRBJ2-3|NA|TRBV12-5|NA
TGTGCTAGTGATTTCGCACAGGGAGGGTTTGATACGCAGTATTTT
CASDFAQGGFDTQYF
>TRBJ2-1|TRBD1|TRBV20-1|many
TGCAGTGCCCCGCGGCCAGGGGGCTTCAATGAGCAGTTCTTC
CSAPRPGGFNEQFF
>TRBJ2-3|TRBD2|TRBV6-6|many
TGTGCCAGCAGTTACTTGGCGGGGGGAGGTTCAGATACGCAGTATTTT
CASSYLAGGGSDTQYF
>TRBJ2-3|NA|TRBV7-9|many
TGTGCCAGCAGCCCCCACCGATTTGGGACAGATACGCAGTATTTT
CASSPHRFGTDTQYF
>TRBJ2-1|TRBD1|TRBV7-2|many
TGTGCCAGCAGCTTCAGGGGGACCTACAATGAGCAGTTCTTC
CASSFRGTYNEQFF
>TRBJ2-7|TRBD1|TRBV6-2/TRBV6-3|few
TGTGCCAGCAGCCTCCGGGACAGCTCCTACGAGCAGTACTTC
CASSLRDSSYEQYF
>TRBJ2-7|NA|TRBV20-1|many
TGCAGTGCTAGCCTCCAGTTTCCGGCAGTCTACGAGCAGTACTTC
CSASLQFPAVYEQYF
>TRBJ2-3|TRBD1|TRBV5-1|many
TGCGCCAGCAGCCCTAGGACAGGTTCCCGGGATACGCAGTATTTT
CASSPRTGSRDTQYF
>TRBJ1-2|TRBD1|TRBV29-1|NA
TGCAGCGGCTCCCGGGACAGGGTCGGCTACACCTTC
CSGSRDRVGYTF
>TRBJ2-5|TRBD1|TRBV19|few
TGTGCCAGTAGTATACAGGGGGCGCGCCAAGAGACCCAGTACTTC
CASSIQGARQETQYF
>TRBJ2-6|NA|TRBV5-1|few
TGCGCCAGCAGCTTGGTGCGCCAGAGCTCTGGGGCCAACGTCCTGACTTTC
CASSLVRQSSGANVLTF
>TRBJ1-1|NA|TRBV29-1|many
TGCAGCGTGGACCCCGAGCCCACTGAAGCTTTCTTT
CSVDPEPTEAFF
>TRBJ1-5|TRBD1|TRBV2|many
TGTGCCAGCAGTCGGGGACAGGGCCCCAATCAGCCCCAGCATTTT
CASSRGQGPNQPQHF
>TRBJ2-7|TRBD2|TRBV7-9|few
TGTGCCAGCAGCGGTAGCGGGAGAGGGGCCGAGCAGTACTTC
CASSGSGRGAEQYF
>TRBJ2-7|NA|TRBV6-2/TRBV6-3|few
TGTGCCAGCAGTGGGGACGCCGGAGCCTCCTACGAGCAGTACTTC
CASSGDAGASYEQYF
>TRBJ2-1|TRBD1|TRBV5-1|many
TGCGCCAGCAGCTTGGATACAGGGGGCAATGAGCAGTTCTTC
CASSLDTGGNEQFF
>TRBJ2-3|NA|TRBV7-9|NA
TGTGCCAGCACCTGGTGGCCTTCTAGCACAGATACGCAGTATTTT
CASTWWPSSTDTQYF
>TRBJ1-6|NA|TRBV7-9|many
TGTGCCAGCAGCTTAGCGGGACAATATAATTCACCCCTCCACTTT
CASSLAGQYNSPLHF
>TRBJ2-7|NA|TRBV5-1|NA
TGCGCCAGCAGCTTGACCCAGAGCTACGAGCAGTACTTC
CASSLTQSYEQYF
>TRBJ2-7|NA|TRBV5-5|few
TGTGCCAGCAGCTTGTCTGGGACAATTAACGAGCAGTACTTC
CASSLSGTINEQYF
>TRBJ2-5|NA|TRBV7-2|NA
TGTGCCAGCAGCTACACGGGGGATCGCATCCAAGAGACCCAGTACTTC
CASSYTGDRIQETQYF
>TRBJ1-6|NA|TRBV14|NA
TGTGCCAGCAGCCCGCAGGGTATTAATTCACCCCTCCACTTT
CASSPQGINSPLHF
>TRBJ2-1|NA|TRBV20-1|NA
TGCAGTGCTAGAGATTGGGGGTACAATGAGCAGTTCTTC
CSARDWGYNEQFF
>TRBJ2-7|TRBD2|TRBV10-3|many
TGTGCCATCAGTGAGTCGCGGACTAGCGGGGCCAGGGACGAGCAGTACTTC
CAISESRTSGARDEQYF
>TRBJ2-7|TRBD1|TRBV6-2/TRBV6-3|NA
TGTGCCAGCACCTCCGGGGCTACAGGGGGCTACGGCGACGAGCAGTACTTC
CASTSGATGGYGDEQYF
>TRBJ2-6|NA|TRBV28|many
TGTGCCAGCAGTTTTATCGGGGGATCTGGGGCCAACGTCCTGACTTTC
CASSFIGGSGANVLTF
>TRBJ2-1|NA|TRBV24-1|many
TGTGCCACCAGTAAATTTCGGACAGACCCCCCCTACAATGAGCAGTTCTTC
CATSKFRTDPPYNEQFF
>TRBJ2-5|NA|TRBV20-1|few
TGCAGTGCTAGCTCCGATCAGAGGGAGACCCAGTACTTC
CSASSDQRETQYF
>TRBJ1-5|NA|TRBV7-6|many
TGTGCCAGCAGCTTAGGAGGTGGTCAGCCCCAGCATTTT
CASSLGGGQPQHF
>TRBJ1-1|TRBD1|TRBV20-1|few
TGCAGTGCTAGAGGGACAGGGGCCTGGAACACTGAAGCTTTCTTT
CSARGTGAWNTEAFF
>TRBJ2-1|TRBD2|TRBV7-2|NA
TGTGCCAGCAGCTTAGGGGTAGCGGGGGGCTACAATGAGCAGTTCTTC
CASSLGVAGGYNEQFF
>TRBJ1-3|NA|TRBV12-3/TRBV12-4|NA
TGTGCCAGCAGTTTGCTAGGCAGGGGATCTGGAAACACCATATATTTT
CASSLLGRGSGNTIYF
>TRBJ2-3|NA|TRBV7-2|NA
TGTGCCAGCAGCTTAGCGGTAGATACGCAGTATTTT
CASSLAVDTQYF
>TRBJ2-4|TRBD1|TRBV19|medium-sized
TGTGCCAGTAGTATCGGGACAGGGGGCAACATTCAGTACTTC
CASSIGTGGNIQYF
>TRBJ1-6|NA|TRBV7-2|NA
TGTGCCAGCAGCTTAGCGCTTGAAAGGACCTATAATTCACCCCTCCACTTT
CASSLALERTYNSPLHF
>TRBJ2-7|TRBD2|TRBV20-1|many
TGCAGTGGAGGTAGCGGGGCCTACGAGCAGTACTTC
CSGGSGAYEQYF
>TRBJ1-2|TRBD1|TRBV6-1|NA
TGTGCCAGCAGTGAAGTAGGGACAGGGACTTACCTCTACACCTTC
CASSEVGTGTYLYTF